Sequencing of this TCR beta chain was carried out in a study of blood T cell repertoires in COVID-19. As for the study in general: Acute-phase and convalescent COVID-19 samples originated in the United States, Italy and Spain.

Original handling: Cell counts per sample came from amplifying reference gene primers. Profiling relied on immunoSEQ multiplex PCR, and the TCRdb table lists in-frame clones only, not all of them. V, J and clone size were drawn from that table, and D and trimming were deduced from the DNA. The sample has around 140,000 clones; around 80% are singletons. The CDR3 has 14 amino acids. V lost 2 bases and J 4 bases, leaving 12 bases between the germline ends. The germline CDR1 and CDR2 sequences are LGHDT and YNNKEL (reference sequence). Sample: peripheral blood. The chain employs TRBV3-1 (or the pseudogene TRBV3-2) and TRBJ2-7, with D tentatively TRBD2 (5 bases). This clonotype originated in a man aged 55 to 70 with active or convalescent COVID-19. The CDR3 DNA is TGTGCCAGCAGCCAAACATCGGGGTTATACGAGCAGTACTTC. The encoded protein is CASSQTSGLYEQYF.